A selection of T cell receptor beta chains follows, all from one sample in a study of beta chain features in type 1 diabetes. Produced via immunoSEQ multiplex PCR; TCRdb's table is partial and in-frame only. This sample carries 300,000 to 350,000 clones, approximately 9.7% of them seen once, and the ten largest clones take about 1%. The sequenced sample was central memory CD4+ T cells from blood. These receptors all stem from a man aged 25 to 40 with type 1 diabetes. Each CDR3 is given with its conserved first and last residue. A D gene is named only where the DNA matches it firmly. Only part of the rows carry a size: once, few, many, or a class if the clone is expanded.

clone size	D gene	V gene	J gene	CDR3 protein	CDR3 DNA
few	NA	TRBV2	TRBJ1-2	CASSKDRLGVYGYTF	TGTGCCAGCAGTAAGGACCGCCTTGGGGTCTATGGCTACACCTTC
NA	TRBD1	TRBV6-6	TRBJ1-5	CASSYGTGNQPQHF	TGTGCCAGCAGTTACGGGACAGGAAATCAGCCCCAGCATTTT
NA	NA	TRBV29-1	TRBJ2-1	CSVESDMNNEQFF	TGCAGCGTTGAGTCAGACATGAACAATGAGCAGTTCTTC
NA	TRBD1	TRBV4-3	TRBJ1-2	CASSLRTGAYGYTF	TGCGCCAGCAGCCTACGGACAGGGGCGTATGGCTACACCTTC
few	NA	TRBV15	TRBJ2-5	CATSRDRTGETQYF	TGTGCCACCAGCAGAGATCGGACGGGAGAGACCCAGTACTTC
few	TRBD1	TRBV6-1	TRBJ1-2	CAIRSQDRGSYTF	TGTGCCATCAGGTCCCAGGACAGGGGGAGCTACACCTTC
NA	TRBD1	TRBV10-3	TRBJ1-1	CAISGGDREAFF	TGTGCCATCAGTGGAGGGGACAGAGAAGCTTTCTTT
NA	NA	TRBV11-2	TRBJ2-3	CASSLDPRAQYF	TGTGCCAGCAGCTTAGACCCGCGGGCGCAGTATTTT
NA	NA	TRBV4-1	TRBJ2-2	CASSPQAGTGELFF	TGCGCCAGCAGCCCCCAGGCAGGGACCGGGGAGCTGTTTTTT
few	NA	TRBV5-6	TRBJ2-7	CASSPRALQVYEQYF	TGTGCCAGCAGCCCCCGGGCGCTACAGGTCTACGAGCAGTACTTC
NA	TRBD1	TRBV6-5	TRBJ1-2	CASSYSRTGGSYGYTF	TGTGCCAGCAGTTACTCGAGGACAGGGGGGAGCTATGGCTACACCTTC
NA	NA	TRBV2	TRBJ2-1	CASSPDRLHNEQFF	TGTGCCAGCAGTCCGGACAGACTTCACAATGAGCAGTTCTTC
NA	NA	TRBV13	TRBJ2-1	CASSLAATGLGDEQFF	TGTGCCAGCAGCTTGGCCGCTACGGGTCTCGGGGATGAGCAGTTCTTC
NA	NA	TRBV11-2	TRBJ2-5	CASSLRRTETQYF	TGTGCCAGCAGCTTACGGCGGACGGAGACCCAGTACTTC
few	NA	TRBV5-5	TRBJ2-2	CASSPMGGENTGELFF	TGTGCCAGCAGCCCTATGGGTGGGGAGAACACCGGGGAGCTGTTTTTT
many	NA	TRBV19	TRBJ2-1	CASSISTAYNEQFF	TGTGCCAGTAGTATTAGCACTGCCTACAATGAGCAGTTCTTC
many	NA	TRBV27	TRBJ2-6	CASSLRWGSGANVLTF	TGTGCCAGCAGTTTGCGATGGGGGTCTGGGGCCAACGTCCTGACTTTC
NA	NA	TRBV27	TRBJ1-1	CASSLRDGTEAFF	TGTGCCAGCAGTCTCCGGGACGGCACTGAAGCTTTCTTT
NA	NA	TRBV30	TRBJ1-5	CAWSVRGIDQPQHF	TGTGCCTGGAGTGTACGGGGCATTGATCAGCCCCAGCATTTT
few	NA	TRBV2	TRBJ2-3	CASSPEDTQYF	TGTGCCAGCAGTCCTGAAGATACGCAGTATTTT
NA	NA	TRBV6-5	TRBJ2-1	CASSYRDYNEQFF	TGTGCCAGCAGTTACAGGGACTACAATGAGCAGTTCTTC
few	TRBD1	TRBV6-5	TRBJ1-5	CASSSTGGQQPQHF	TGTGCCAGCAGTTCCACAGGGGGTCAACAGCCCCAGCATTTT
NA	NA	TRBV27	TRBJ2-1	CASSPWTASSYNEQFF	TGTGCCAGCAGTCCCTGGACGGCGAGCTCCTACAATGAGCAGTTCTTC
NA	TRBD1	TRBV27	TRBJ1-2	CASSLKVTGTGYTF	TGTGCCAGCAGTTTAAAAGTGACAGGGACTGGCTACACCTTC
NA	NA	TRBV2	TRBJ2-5	CASSQGRAKETQYF	TGTGCCAGCAGCCAGGGTCGCGCCAAGGAGACCCAGTACTTC
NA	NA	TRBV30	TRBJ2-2	CAWRVSPDSNTGELFF	TGTGCCTGGAGAGTCTCACCGGACTCGAACACCGGGGAGCTGTTTTTT
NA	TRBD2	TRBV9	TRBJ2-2	CASSVFGGGNTGELFF	TGTGCCAGCAGCGTATTTGGCGGGGGGAACACCGGGGAGCTGTTTTTT
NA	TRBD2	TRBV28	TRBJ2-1	CASGSGGASYNEQFF	TGTGCCAGCGGATCGGGGGGGGCTTCTTACAATGAGCAGTTCTTC
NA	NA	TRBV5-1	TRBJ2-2	CASSLAGPATGELFF	TGCGCCAGCAGCTTGGCCGGCCCAGCCACCGGGGAGCTGTTTTTT
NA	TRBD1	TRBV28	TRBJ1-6	CASRQYTGTGASNSPLHF	TGTGCCAGCAGACAATACACCGGGACAGGGGCCTCTAATTCACCCCTCCACTTT
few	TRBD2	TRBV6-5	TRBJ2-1	CASSWTSGGPYNEQFF	TGTGCCAGCAGTTGGACTAGCGGGGGGCCTTACAATGAGCAGTTCTTC
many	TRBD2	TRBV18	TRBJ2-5	CASSPPVAGLQETQYF	TGTGCCAGCTCACCTCCAGTAGCGGGGCTCCAAGAGACCCAGTACTTC
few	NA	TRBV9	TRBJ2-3	CASSVGLGRTDTQYF	TGTGCCAGCAGCGTAGGGTTAGGGCGCACAGATACGCAGTATTTT
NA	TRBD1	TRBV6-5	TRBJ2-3	CASSYRGQGDTQYF	TGTGCCAGCAGTTACAGGGGGCAAGGAGATACGCAGTATTTT
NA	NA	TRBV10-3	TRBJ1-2	CASSAQGNYGYTF	TGTGCCAGCAGTGCCCAGGGGAACTATGGCTACACCTTC
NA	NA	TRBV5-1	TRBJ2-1	CASSLGQVSYNEQFF	TGCGCCAGCAGCTTGGGACAGGTCTCCTACAATGAGCAGTTCTTC
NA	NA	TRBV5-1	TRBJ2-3	CASSLPAGTQDTQYF	TGCGCCAGCAGCTTGCCAGCGGGGACACAAGATACGCAGTATTTT
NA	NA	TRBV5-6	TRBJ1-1	CASRSFTMNTEAFF	TGTGCCAGCAGATCCTTCACGATGAACACTGAAGCTTTCTTT
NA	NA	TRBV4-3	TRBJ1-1	CASSQEVGDTEAFF	TGCGCCAGCAGCCAAGAGGTAGGAGACACTGAAGCTTTCTTT
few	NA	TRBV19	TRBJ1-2	CASRQRGAGYTF	TGTGCCAGTAGGCAGAGGGGTGCTGGCTACACCTTC
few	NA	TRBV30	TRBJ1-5	CAWGESEQPQHF	TGTGCCTGGGGGGAATCGGAGCAGCCCCAGCATTTT
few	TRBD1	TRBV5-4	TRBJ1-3	CASSLGGTVTGNTIYF	TGTGCCAGCAGCTTGGGAGGGACAGTTACTGGAAACACCATATATTTT
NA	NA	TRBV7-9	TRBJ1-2	CASSLAAGDYGYTF	TGTGCCAGCAGCTTAGCAGCAGGGGACTATGGCTACACCTTC
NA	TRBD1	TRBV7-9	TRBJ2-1	CASSSGTGSYNEQFF	TGTGCCAGCAGCTCCGGGACAGGCTCCTACAATGAGCAGTTCTTC
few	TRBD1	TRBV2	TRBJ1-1	CASSEEGQVTFF	TGTGCCAGCAGTGAAGAGGGACAGGTTACTTTCTTT
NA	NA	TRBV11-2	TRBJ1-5	CASSEDMGWQPQHF	TGTGCCAGCAGCGAGGACATGGGATGGCAGCCCCAGCATTTT
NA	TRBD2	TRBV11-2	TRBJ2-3	CASSPRTSGGTDTQYF	TGTGCCAGCAGCCCCCGGACTAGCGGGGGGACAGATACGCAGTATTTT
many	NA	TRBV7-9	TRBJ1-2	CASSFGQSHGYTF	TGTGCCAGCAGCTTCGGTCAGTCGCATGGCTACACCTTC
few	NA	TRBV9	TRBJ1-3	CASSAQGAGNTIYF	TGTGCCAGCAGCGCACAGGGTGCTGGAAACACCATATATTTT
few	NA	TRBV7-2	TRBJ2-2	CASSLDPHRELFF	TGTGCCAGCAGCTTAGACCCACACCGGGAGCTGTTTTTT